The T cell receptor beta chain under discussion was sequenced for a study of post-analysis software for immune sequencing data. Across the study: Patients with relapsing-remitting, secondary progressive and progressive-relapsing multiple sclerosis courses were all represented.

The library was made from cDNA and included unique molecular identifiers. The T cell input of about 0.9 to 11 million gave around 540,000 cDNA molecules. TCRdb re-called the PCR reads with MiXCR, one entry per CDR3 protein. The sample includes hundreds of thousands of distinct CDR3 sequences, about 57% seen only once; the top ten take under 6%. Germline V gives CDR1 LNHDA, CDR2 SQIVND (reference sequence). The V end was cut by 1 base, the J end by 4 bases, with 11 bases between. There are 15 residues in the CDR3. The sample holds a few counts of this clonotype. Its antigen is not known. Regarding the study as a whole: Same-batch samples co-clustered strongly by F measure. TRBV5-6, TRBV5-1 and TRBV20-1 belonged to a set of about five TRBV segments that were more frequent in patients than controls.

Sequences were obtained from blood. This chain links TRBV19 with TRBJ2-1; D assignment may be TRBD1 or TRBD2 (5 bases each). The sequence came from a girl aged 10-17 years with multiple sclerosis. The CDR3 loop is CASSIVGAAYNEQFF. CDR3 coding DNA: TGTGCCAGTAGTATAGTCGGGGCAGCGTACAATGAGCAGTTCTTC. The variable domain in full, with the rest retrieved from reference TRBV19 and TRBJ2-1, is DGGITQSPKYLFRKEGQNVTLSCEQNLNHDAMYWYRQDPGQGLRLIYYSQIVNDFQKGDIAEGYSVSREKKESFPLTVTSAQKNPTAFYLCASSIVGAAYNEQFFGPGTRLTVL.